The source of this T cell receptor (beta chain) is a study of T cell responses to AZD1222 COVID-19 vaccine. Second doses at about 4 or about 12 weeks were pooled. The germline V gene encodes CDR1 MNHEY and CDR2 SVGAGI. The length of the CDR3 is 14 residues. Trimming took 6 bases from V and 4 from J; bases not matched to a gene: 5. Worth noting for this clone: The antigen is unknown.

The study's findings and limits: A mostly white British donor set with more females was recruited, and clonal diversity was possibly underestimated. Repertoires were obtained solely post-peak T cell response.

Using immunoSEQ multiplex PCR, the repertoire was profiled, and TCRdb retains in-frame clones only, with some absent. The data contain 100,000 to 150,000 clones, approximately 85% of them singletons. The specimen comprised peripheral blood, sampled 28 days after the second AZD1222 dose. The source of this sequence is an adult who received the AZD1222 COVID-19 vaccine. The chain is built from TRBV6-5 and TRBJ1-5; 8 nucleotides agree with TRBD1. CDR3 nucleotide sequence: TGTGCCAGCAGCAAAGGACAGGGTAATCAGCCCCAGCATTTT. Translation gives CASSKGQGNQPQHF.